The sequence of this TCR beta chain was determined in a study of vaccination and CD4 T cells after COVID-19. Study background: Collection of post-COVID samples occurred a median about 100 days after diagnosis, spanning a range of 35 to 161. Collection of post-vaccine samples followed dose two by a median around 70 days, spanning a range of 14 to 241. Study findings and constraints: Median reactive clonotypes, those recognizing SARS-CoV-2, rose from about 22 to 38, not significantly. Convalescent patients showed a median about 86% of reactive clones that were seen only post-vaccination.

Researchers used the Oncomine TCR Beta short-read assay to sequence DNA from cultured CD4+ T cells. From the PCR reads, TCRdb called clonotypes with MiXCR, one entry per CDR3 protein. The sample comprises about 20,000 distinct CDR3 sequences, roughly two fifths of which are singletons, and roughly 6.7% rests with the top ten. Treatment noted: 10-day PBMC culture with coronavirus spike peptide pools or control peptides (ViraFEST assay). There are a few counts of this clonotype. As yet, its antigen is unknown. This receptor was identified in a human donor who had recovered from COVID-19. Sequencing used CD4+ T cells from blood, cultured in vitro, obtained after SARS-CoV-2 vaccination.

CDR3 region: CASSLGGRGSIGDTQYF. The CDR3 DNA reads as TGTGCCAGCAGCTTAGGCGGAAGGGGGTCGATTGGGGATACGCAGTATTTT. The gene calls are TRBV7-6 and TRBJ2-3, with D tentatively TRBD1 (6 bases). V lost 1 base and J 6 bases, leaving 20 bases between the germline ends. CDR1 SGHVS and CDR2 FNYEAQ come from the germline V gene. The CDR3 is 17 residues long.